A single sample is the source of the 13 T cell receptor beta chains below, sequenced in a study of blood T cell repertoires in COVID-19. Measured with immunoSEQ multiplex PCR; TCRdb has only the in-frame clones, and not every one. Of just over 80,000 clones in the sample, around 76% were seen once. The sample was peripheral blood. Source of these receptors: a woman aged 80 or over with active or convalescent COVID-19.

This chain links TRBV5-4 with TRBJ2-1, with TRBD2 matching 9 bases. The CDR3 has 17 residues. Germline V gene data show CDR1 as SGHNT and CDR2 as YYREEE (reference sequence). J gave up 0 bases and V 3 bases, and 7 bases lay outside the gene matches. The DNA of the CDR3 is TGTGCCAGCAGCTCGGGACTAGCAATAAGCTCCTACAATGAGCAGTTCTTC. As protein: CASSSGLAISSYNEQFF.

The chain recombines TRBV4-3 with TRBJ1-1; a possible D gene is TRBD1 (5 bases). The V end was cut by 1 base, the J end by 3 bases, with 9 bases between. Germline V gene lookup returns CDR1 LGHNA and CDR2 YSLEER. This CDR3 spans 14 amino acids. The CDR3 sequence is CASSQGRADTEAFF. Written as DNA, the CDR3 is TGCGCCAGCAGCCAAGGCAGGGCGGACACTGAAGCTTTCTTT.

The chain recombines TRBV9 with TRBJ1-1; D not resolved. The CDR3 is 15 amino acids. Per germline, CDR1 SGDLS and CDR2 YYNGEE. The V and J ends lost 0 bases and 5 bases respectively, with 14 bases between them. The CDR3 sequence: CASSVGEGGRTEAFF. CDR3 nucleotides: TGTGCCAGCAGCGTAGGTGAAGGAGGGCGGACTGAAGCTTTCTTT.

This rearrangement joins TRBV9 to TRBJ2-3, with 7 positions matching TRBD2. This CDR3 is built from 16 residues. The trim removed 0 bases at V and 0 bases at J, leaving 4 bases unmatched. Germline-derived CDR1 and CDR2 are SGDLS and YYNGEE. CDR3: CASSVALGGSTDTQYF. The CDR3 DNA reads as TGTGCCAGCAGCGTAGCTTTGGGGGGGAGCACAGATACGCAGTATTTT.

The genes are TRBV2 and TRBJ1-3; D gene uncertain. The CDR3 sequence is 17 residues long. The V end lost 3 bases, the J end lost 5 bases, and 20 bases lay between the germline ends. Germline loops: CDR1 SNHLY, CDR2 FYNNEI. This CDR3 is CASSDGPRVGRRNTIYF. The CDR3 region has the DNA TGTGCCAGCAGTGACGGTCCCCGGGTGGGGAGAAGAAACACCATATATTTT.

The gene calls are TRBV30 and TRBJ2-1; a weak D match, TRBD2 (5 bases). With 1 base removed from V and 7 bases from J, the gap between germline ends came to 20 bases. The CDR3 length is 16 residues. Germline CDR1 is GTSNPN and CDR2 is SVGIG (reference sequence). The CDR3 reads CAWSAGKRDSTNEQFF. CDR3 in DNA: TGTGCCTGGAGTGCCGGGAAGAGGGATTCTACAAATGAGCAGTTCTTC.

This sequence joins TRBV4-1 and TRBJ2-7; 10 bases line up with TRBD2. With V trimmed by 0 bases and J by 5 bases, 7 bases remained unmatched. This CDR3 has 16 amino acids. Per the germline V gene, CDR1 is MGHRA and CDR2 is YSYEKL. CDR3 coding DNA: TGCGCCAGCAGCCAAGAGAAAGCGGGGGGGCGCGACGAGCAGTACTTC. This encodes CASSQEKAGGRDEQYF.

The gene calls are TRBV18 and TRBJ1-3; possible D gene TRBD1, 5 bases. The germline V gene has CDR1 KGHSH and CDR2 LQKENI. V lost 4 bases to trimming and J lost 2 bases, with 9 bases between them. The CDR3 covers 14 residues. In DNA form, the CDR3 reads TGTGCCAGCTCACAGGGGATAGCTGGAAACACCATATATTTT. As protein: CASSQGIAGNTIYF.

This clone was recorded at least ten times. This rearrangement joins TRBV11-2 to TRBJ2-3; maybe TRBD2 (8 bases). Between the trimmed V and J ends, which lost 5 bases and 5 bases, there was a span of 23 bases. CDR1 and CDR2 from the germline V gene are SGHAT and FQNNGV. CDR3 length: 17 amino acids. For the CDR3, the DNA is TGTGCCAGCAGCACCAACAGGGGACTAGTGCATGTAGATACGCAGTATTTT. This codes for CASSTNRGLVHVDTQYF. Based on the CDR3 plus reference TRBV11-2 and TRBJ2-3, the full variable domain is EAGVAQSPRYKIIEKRQSVAFWCNPISGHATLYWYQQILGQGPKLLIQFQNNGVVDDSQLPKDRFSAERLKGVDSTLKIQPAKLEDSAVYLCASSTNRGLVHVDTQYFGPGTRLTVL.

The chain couples TRBV24-1 to TRBJ1-4; no clear D gene. Between the trimmed V and J ends, which lost 0 bases and 5 bases, there was a span of 15 bases. Germline V gene lookup returns CDR1 KGHDR and CDR2 SFDVKD. The CDR3 is made up of 17 amino acids. The DNA of the CDR3 is TGTGCCACCAGTGATTTGAAAGGGATAGCGTTAAATGAAAAACTGTTTTTT. Its translation is CATSDLKGIALNEKLFF.

The V and J genes are TRBV14 and TRBJ2-7; a possible D gene is TRBD2 (5 bases). This CDR3 is 13 amino acids long. Trimming left V 1 base short and J 5 bases short, with 9 bases between. CDR1 is SGHDN, CDR2 FVKESK, per germline. CDR3 nucleotide sequence: TGTGCCAGCAGCCAAGTAAACGGGAACGAGCAGTACTTC. It translates to CASSQVNGNEQYF.

The gene calls are TRBV18 and TRBJ2-2; D ambiguous. The V end was cut by 2 bases, the J end by 1 base, with 17 bases between. The CDR3 length is 18 residues. Germline lookup yields CDR1 KGHSH and CDR2 LQKENI. CDR3 amino acids: CASSPTLFRPGNTGELFF. CDR3 DNA sequence: TGTGCCAGCTCACCAACATTATTCCGGCCAGGGAACACCGGGGAGCTGTTTTTT.

This clone has only a few counts. CDR3 region: CASSPNYRGQQPQHF. In nucleotides, the CDR3 is TGCGCCAGCAGCCCTAATTACAGGGGGCAACAGCCCCAGCATTTT. J is TRBJ1-5 and V is TRBV4-3, with 9 bases that match TRBD1. V shed 4 bases and J 7 bases; nucleotides not matched to a gene: 8. Germline CDR1 and CDR2: LGHNA and YSLEER. The CDR3 loop spans 15 amino acids.